This T cell receptor (beta chain) was captured in a study of blood T cells in healthy people across ages (dated by TCRdb to 2013 to 2016). Notes on the research overall: In model experiments, template switching captured about one uniquely barcoded TCR beta cDNA molecule for every two T cells. Using deep sequencing normalized with unique cDNA molecular identifiers, the study measured how TCR beta repertoire diversity changes with age. Using the same blood draw, the study looked at two additional independent replicas of 1 million unique cDNA reads for two donors, one aged 18 to 30 and the other aged 80 or older. To avoid experimental bias, donors of different ages were spread randomly across the sequencing lanes. Donors were grouped into four age groups: young (average 16 years), middle-aged (39), aged (62) and long-lived (approximately 82). The paper's findings and limits, for the study overall: A strong correlation was found between observed TCR beta diversity and the percentage of naive T cells measured by flow cytometry. Estimates of total diversity from one million sequenced T cells were regarded as lower bounds and underestimates. Because donor CMV infection status was unknown, age-related changes in expanded clonotypes were potentially confounded. Because profiling used bulk unsorted PBMCs, naive and antigen-experienced compartments could not be compared conclusively. As age increased, observed TCR beta diversity per million T cells dropped in a roughly linear way, and a significant reduction was already evident by age 40. Compared with the aged group, the long-lived group had more naive CD4+ T cells, fewer expanded clones and increased TCR diversity, a pattern suggesting age selection.

This clonotype was seen a few times. Its binding antigen is unknown. No base-level quality is on record; no much larger clone is a single base apart. Library method: 5' RACE. The listed sequencing device is Illumina HiSeq 2500. A second about 7 to 12 cycle PCR used a sample-barcoded 5' primer and a J-beta primer mix. Each TCR beta cDNA molecule received a unique molecular identifier from a template-switch 5' adaptor carrying 12 random nucleotides. Each sample yielded at least 2.5 million CDR3-containing paired-end reads. First-strand cDNA was synthesized from all RNA with the Mint cDNA synthesis kit, primed by a TRBC-specific oligonucleotide. Following uracil-DNA glycosylase treatment, all cDNA underwent a first 18-cycle PCR with the universal primers M1SS and BC2_uni_R. In the paper's pipeline: For normalization, 1 million high-quality reads, each with a distinct molecular identifier, were randomly selected from each sample. Reads with shared molecular identifiers were discarded instead of being binned into consensus sequences. MiTCR, with a Q25 quality threshold and the strictest error-elimination algorithm, was used for CDR3 identification, clonotype clustering and error correction. A nonparametric unseen species model with Euler transformation was used to estimate a lower bound on total TCR beta diversity. TCRdb itself trimmed the public reads at Q25 with fastp, ran MiXCR and retained productive beta chains. Every distinct CDR3 protein forms one entry, paired with its most common genes and DNA. What appears here as the V and J calls and clone size reflects TCRdb's work, not the paper's. In all, the sample holds roughly 830,000 distinct CDR3 sequences, and about 59% of those were seen once. The top ten clonotypes cover 25% to 30% of the sample.

Systemically healthy Caucasian individuals from Russia, 35 to 50 in total and aged about 6 to 90 years, were included as donors. Each donor gave approximately 9.4 milliliters of peripheral blood, drawn into EDTA-treated Vacutainer tubes. Ficoll-Paque density-gradient centrifugation was used to isolate PBMCs, with at least 7 million per sample. Total RNA, at least 6 micrograms per sample, was extracted from PBMCs with Trizol reagent. The percentages of naive CD45RAhigh/CD27high T cells were determined by flow cytometry on a PBMC aliquot from every donor. V loses 0 bases, J loses 5 bases, and the germline ends lie 7 bases apart. In the germline V gene, CDR1 corresponds to SGHTA and CDR2 to FQGNSA. The CDR3 numbers 14 residues from cysteine through phenylalanine. Only the CDR3 DNA stays, 42 bases, in frame from base 1.

The chain is made from TRBV7-2 and TRBJ1-4, with the D segment identity uncertain. Input material: blood. The source of this sequence is a man younger than 45 in good health. The CDR3 protein is CASSLADLNEKLFF. The DNA sequence follows: TGTGCCAGCAGCTTAGCCGATTTAAATGAAAAACTGTTTTTT.